Listed below are T cell receptor beta chains from one sample, sequenced in a study of T cells in Graves' hyperthyroidism and ophthalmopathy. TCRdb re-analysed the multiplex PCR reads in MiXCR, keeping a single row per CDR3 protein. Of roughly 570,000 distinct CDR3 sequences listed, around 45% are singletons. The sequenced sample consisted of peripheral blood or thyroid tissue (not recorded which). The source is an adult woman with Graves' disease, either hyperthyroidism or ophthalmopathy (not recorded which). Each CDR3 is given with its conserved first and last residue. The order of the fields is V gene, J gene, CDR3 protein.

V: TRBV20-1; J: TRBJ2-7; CDR3: CSASPGTGVYEQYF
V: TRBV18; J: TRBJ1-3; CDR3: CASSPLPDRDFGTIYF
V: TRBV29-1; J: TRBJ2-7; CDR3: CSGSGRAPGEQYF
V: TRBV25-1; J: TRBJ2-2; CDR3: CASSEGGESGELFF
V: TRBV10-1; J: TRBJ1-1; CDR3: CASSPGKKNTEAFF
V: TRBV3-1; J: TRBJ2-5; CDR3: CASSQGFSETQYF
V: TRBV6-5; J: TRBJ1-4; CDR3: CASSPGTGMYEKLFF
V: TRBV25-1; J: TRBJ2-7; CDR3: CASSDPRWGTRPYEQYF
V: TRBV7-9; J: TRBJ2-5; CDR3: CASSPQATGGHSLWETQYF
V: TRBV20-1; J: TRBJ1-3; CDR3: CSAQGSSGNTIYF
V: TRBV7-9; J: TRBJ2-7; CDR3: CASRSGLAVIYEQYF
V: TRBV10-3; J: TRBJ2-3; CDR3: CAISLDVTDTQYF
V: TRBV11-2; J: TRBJ1-6; CDR3: CASSTHRQLGSPLHF
V: TRBV2; J: TRBJ1-6; CDR3: CASSEGRQLYNSPLHF
V: TRBV28; J: TRBJ1-2; CDR3: CASSNYIRRGYTF
V: TRBV2; J: TRBJ1-2; CDR3: CASSEEGGYTF
V: TRBV19; J: TRBJ2-7; CDR3: CASSIVHRTSYEQYF